The rows below give T cell receptor beta chains drawn from one sample of a study of blood T cell repertoires in COVID-19. Repertoires were generated with immunoSEQ multiplex PCR, while TCRdb's copy carries only in-frame clones and drops some. The sample gives some 66,000 clones, approximately 95% of which show up once; 2.9% is in the top ten. Sample: peripheral blood. All receptors come from a man aged 65-85 years with active COVID-19. Each CDR3 is given with its conserved first and last residue. Fields, in order: J gene, clone size, D gene, V gene, CDR3 DNA, CDR3 protein. A D gene is named only where the DNA matches it firmly. Part of the rows lack a size; the others show once, few, many or a class for expanded clones.

j_gene: TRBJ2-5; abundance: .; d_gene: .; v_gene: TRBV5-1; CDR3nt: TGCGCCAGCAGCTTGGAGGGAAGGGGGAAAGAGACCCAGTACTTC; CDR3aa: CASSLEGRGKETQYF
j_gene: TRBJ2-5; abundance: .; d_gene: TRBD1; v_gene: TRBV6-5; CDR3nt: TGTGCCAGCAGCCGAACGACAGGGGGCCAAGAGACCCAGTACTTC; CDR3aa: CASSRTTGGQETQYF
j_gene: TRBJ2-3; abundance: .; d_gene: .; v_gene: TRBV10-3; CDR3nt: TGTGCCATCAGTTCAACAGGGTCCACAGATACGCAGTATTTT; CDR3aa: CAISSTGSTDTQYF
j_gene: TRBJ2-6; abundance: .; d_gene: .; v_gene: TRBV6-5; CDR3nt: TGTGCCAGCAAGCAATCGGGGACTGGGGCCAACGTCCTGACTTTC; CDR3aa: CASKQSGTGANVLTF
j_gene: TRBJ2-6; abundance: .; d_gene: .; v_gene: TRBV5-1; CDR3nt: TGCGCCAGCAGCACAAGGGGCGGGGCTGGGGCCAACGTCCTGACTTTC; CDR3aa: CASSTRGGAGANVLTF
j_gene: TRBJ2-7; abundance: .; d_gene: .; v_gene: TRBV21-1; CDR3nt: TGTGCCAGCATCAGGACAGCCCAGCGGTACGAGCAGTACTTC; CDR3aa: CASIRTAQRYEQYF
j_gene: TRBJ2-3; abundance: .; d_gene: .; v_gene: TRBV6-5; CDR3nt: TGTGCCAGCAGTAGACACGAGCAAGGCACAGATACGCAGTATTTT; CDR3aa: CASSRHEQGTDTQYF
j_gene: TRBJ1-3; abundance: .; d_gene: .; v_gene: TRBV9; CDR3nt: TGTGCCAGCAGCGTAGTCCCCGGTACAGGTGCTGCAACCCCCATATATTTT; CDR3aa: CASSVVPGTGAATPIYF
j_gene: TRBJ1-4; abundance: .; d_gene: TRBD1; v_gene: TRBV7-8; CDR3nt: TGTGCCAGCAGCCAACAGCCCCGGGACAGGGTTAATGAAAAACTGTTTTTT; CDR3aa: CASSQQPRDRVNEKLFF
j_gene: TRBJ2-1; abundance: .; d_gene: TRBD1; v_gene: TRBV7-9; CDR3nt: TGTGCCAGCAGCTTCATGCTGGGACAGGGGGCGGATGAGCAGTTCTTC; CDR3aa: CASSFMLGQGADEQFF
j_gene: TRBJ1-2; abundance: .; d_gene: TRBD1; v_gene: TRBV2; CDR3nt: TGTGCCAGCACGAACTACAGGGGGCCCGGCTACACCTTC; CDR3aa: CASTNYRGPGYTF
j_gene: TRBJ1-3; abundance: .; d_gene: .; v_gene: TRBV6-5; CDR3nt: .; CDR3aa: CASSTSYGGNTIYF
j_gene: TRBJ2-1; abundance: .; d_gene: .; v_gene: TRBV25-1; CDR3nt: TGTGCCAGCAGCCCCGGGGTCTCCTACAATGAGCAGTTCTTC; CDR3aa: CASSPGVSYNEQFF
j_gene: TRBJ2-1; abundance: .; d_gene: .; v_gene: TRBV7-2; CDR3nt: TGTGCCAGCAGCTTAGCGGAGGCTAGCGCTTACAATGAGCAGTTCTTC; CDR3aa: CASSLAEASAYNEQFF
j_gene: TRBJ2-5; abundance: .; d_gene: TRBD2; v_gene: TRBV27; CDR3nt: TGTGCCAGCACTAGCGGGGGGGCTATCCAGTACTTC; CDR3aa: CASTSGGAIQYF
j_gene: TRBJ2-2; abundance: .; d_gene: .; v_gene: TRBV6-5; CDR3nt: TGTGCCAGCAGTCGGCTAGCCACCGGGGAGCTGTTTTTT; CDR3aa: CASSRLATGELFF
j_gene: TRBJ1-1; abundance: .; d_gene: .; v_gene: TRBV5-1; CDR3nt: TGCGCCAGCAGGGGCAGTATGAACACTGAAGCTTTCTTT; CDR3aa: CASRGSMNTEAFF
j_gene: TRBJ2-5; abundance: .; d_gene: TRBD1; v_gene: TRBV6-5; CDR3nt: TGTGCCAGCAGTTACAGGGGGCAAGATCCTGAAGAGACCCAGTACTTC; CDR3aa: CASSYRGQDPEETQYF
j_gene: TRBJ1-6; abundance: once; d_gene: TRBD1; v_gene: TRBV6-5; CDR3nt: TGTGCCAGCCTGGACAGGGGCGGGTCACCCCTCCACTTT; CDR3aa: CASLDRGGSPLHF
j_gene: TRBJ2-1; abundance: .; d_gene: .; v_gene: TRBV5-4; CDR3nt: TGTGCCAGCAGCTTGGGGGCGGGGTTTGCCTACAATGAGCAGTTCTTC; CDR3aa: CASSLGAGFAYNEQFF
j_gene: TRBJ2-7; abundance: .; d_gene: .; v_gene: TRBV7-9; CDR3nt: TGTGCCAGCAGCTTAGGGCAGGGGACCCACGAGCAGTACTTC; CDR3aa: CASSLGQGTHEQYF
j_gene: TRBJ2-5; abundance: .; d_gene: TRBD1; v_gene: TRBV29-1; CDR3nt: TGCAGCGTTGGCGGACAGGGGGCGTTGGAGACCCAGTACTTC; CDR3aa: CSVGGQGALETQYF
j_gene: TRBJ2-5; abundance: .; d_gene: .; v_gene: TRBV9; CDR3nt: TGTGCCAGCAGCTCGAACAGGGTCGGTCAAGAGACCCAGTACTTC; CDR3aa: CASSSNRVGQETQYF
j_gene: TRBJ2-1; abundance: .; d_gene: .; v_gene: TRBV5-1; CDR3nt: TGCGCCAGCACCGACTTGGGACTTCCCTACAATGAGCAGTTCTTC; CDR3aa: CASTDLGLPYNEQFF
j_gene: TRBJ2-2; abundance: once; d_gene: .; v_gene: TRBV7-3; CDR3nt: TGTGCCAGCAGCGAGGACACCCGTTGGACCGGGGAGCTGTTTTTT; CDR3aa: CASSEDTRWTGELFF
j_gene: TRBJ2-5; abundance: few; d_gene: TRBD2; v_gene: TRBV6-5; CDR3nt: TGTGCCAGCAGCCGACTAGCGGGGGGGCAAGAGACCCAGTACTTC; CDR3aa: CASSRLAGGQETQYF
j_gene: TRBJ1-1; abundance: .; d_gene: .; v_gene: TRBV4-3; CDR3nt: TGCGCCAGCAGCCAAGCGGGGTTGGCAGGAGTGAACACTGAAGCTTTCTTT; CDR3aa: CASSQAGLAGVNTEAFF
j_gene: TRBJ2-1; abundance: .; d_gene: .; v_gene: TRBV19; CDR3nt: TGTGCCAGTAGTATAGAGTCGCAGTCAAGCTCCTACAATGAGCAGTTCTTC; CDR3aa: CASSIESQSSSYNEQFF
j_gene: TRBJ2-3; abundance: .; d_gene: .; v_gene: TRBV6-5; CDR3nt: TGTGCCAGCAGTTCCGCGGGGATTGGGGCGCAGTATTTT; CDR3aa: CASSSAGIGAQYF
j_gene: TRBJ1-1; abundance: .; d_gene: TRBD1; v_gene: TRBV6-5; CDR3nt: TGTGCCAGCAGTCGCGGACAGGGAACCACTGAAGCTTTCTTT; CDR3aa: CASSRGQGTTEAFF
j_gene: TRBJ2-2; abundance: once; d_gene: TRBD1; v_gene: TRBV3-1/TRBV3-2; CDR3nt: TGTGCCAGCAGCCAAAGGACAGGGGGCTTGACCGGGGAGCTGTTTTTT; CDR3aa: CASSQRTGGLTGELFF
j_gene: TRBJ2-2; abundance: .; d_gene: TRBD1; v_gene: TRBV27; CDR3nt: TGTGCCAGCAGTCCCTCCACTTCGACAGGGGGCGCAGGAGGGGAGCTGTTTTTT; CDR3aa: CASSPSTSTGGAGGELFF
j_gene: TRBJ2-3; abundance: .; d_gene: .; v_gene: TRBV7-2; CDR3nt: TGTGCCAGCAGCCCTCCCCCAGATACGCAGTATTTT; CDR3aa: CASSPPPDTQYF
j_gene: TRBJ2-3; abundance: .; d_gene: TRBD2; v_gene: TRBV19; CDR3nt: TGTGCCAGTAGGACTAGCGGGGGGTTTCTGACAGATACGCAGTATTTT; CDR3aa: CASRTSGGFLTDTQYF
j_gene: TRBJ2-2; abundance: .; d_gene: .; v_gene: TRBV6-5; CDR3nt: TGTGCCAGCAGTTACTCGAGAGGTGCAGGGCCCGGGGAGCTGTTTTTT; CDR3aa: CASSYSRGAGPGELFF
j_gene: TRBJ2-7; abundance: .; d_gene: .; v_gene: TRBV5-6; CDR3nt: TGTGCCAGCGGGGGCGGCTACGAGCAGTACTTC; CDR3aa: CASGGGYEQYF
j_gene: TRBJ2-4; abundance: .; d_gene: TRBD1; v_gene: TRBV11-2; CDR3nt: TGTGCCAGCAGCCCCTCACCGGGACAGGTGATTCAGTACTTC; CDR3aa: CASSPSPGQVIQYF
j_gene: TRBJ2-1; abundance: .; d_gene: .; v_gene: TRBV2; CDR3nt: TGTGCCAGCAGCCGGACAGCAGACAATGAGCAGTTCTTC; CDR3aa: CASSRTADNEQFF
j_gene: TRBJ1-6; abundance: .; d_gene: .; v_gene: TRBV28; CDR3nt: TGTGCCAGCAGTTTCATTCCTAATTCACCCCTCCACTTT; CDR3aa: CASSFIPNSPLHF
j_gene: TRBJ2-6; abundance: .; d_gene: .; v_gene: TRBV6-6; CDR3nt: TGTGCCAGCAGTCCCTTTCCACGGAAGACAGGGGCCAACGTCCTGACTTTC; CDR3aa: CASSPFPRKTGANVLTF
j_gene: TRBJ1-3; abundance: .; d_gene: TRBD1; v_gene: TRBV10-3; CDR3nt: TGTGCCATCAGTGAGTCTGAGGACAGGGTATTCTCTGGAAACACCATATATTTT; CDR3aa: CAISESEDRVFSGNTIYF
j_gene: TRBJ2-3; abundance: .; d_gene: .; v_gene: TRBV5-4; CDR3nt: TGTGCCAGCAGCAGTAGAAACACAGATACGCAGTATTTT; CDR3aa: CASSSRNTDTQYF
j_gene: TRBJ1-6; abundance: .; d_gene: TRBD1; v_gene: TRBV5-4; CDR3nt: TGTGCCAGCAGCTTTGGGACAGTTAATTCACCCCTCCACTTT; CDR3aa: CASSFGTVNSPLHF
j_gene: TRBJ1-2; abundance: .; d_gene: TRBD1; v_gene: TRBV5-4; CDR3nt: TGTGCCAGCAGCTTGGGGGGACAGGCTTATAACTATGGCTACACCTTC; CDR3aa: CASSLGGQAYNYGYTF
j_gene: TRBJ1-3; abundance: .; d_gene: TRBD1; v_gene: TRBV11-3; CDR3nt: TGTGCCAGCAGACAGGGGACAGGCGGAAACACCATATATTTT; CDR3aa: CASRQGTGGNTIYF
j_gene: TRBJ2-5; abundance: .; d_gene: .; v_gene: TRBV7-2; CDR3nt: TGTGCCAGCAGCTTAACCTCTGTTAGCGACCAAGAGACCCAGTACTTC; CDR3aa: CASSLTSVSDQETQYF
j_gene: TRBJ1-2; abundance: .; d_gene: TRBD1; v_gene: TRBV15; CDR3nt: TGTGCCACCAGCGTTTCCGGGACAGGGGGGTTGGGTGGCTACACCTTC; CDR3aa: CATSVSGTGGLGGYTF
j_gene: TRBJ1-6; abundance: .; d_gene: TRBD1; v_gene: TRBV5-4; CDR3nt: TGTGCCAGCAGCTTCGGGACAGCGTATAATTCACCCCTCCACTTT; CDR3aa: CASSFGTAYNSPLHF
j_gene: TRBJ2-2; abundance: .; d_gene: .; v_gene: TRBV7-2; CDR3nt: TGTGCCAGCAGCTTAGAGACTCTCGCCGGGGAGCTGTTTTTT; CDR3aa: CASSLETLAGELFF
j_gene: TRBJ2-2; abundance: .; d_gene: .; v_gene: TRBV4-3; CDR3nt: TGCGCCAGCAGCCAAGTCCGGGGTGACGGGGAGCTGTTTTTT; CDR3aa: CASSQVRGDGELFF